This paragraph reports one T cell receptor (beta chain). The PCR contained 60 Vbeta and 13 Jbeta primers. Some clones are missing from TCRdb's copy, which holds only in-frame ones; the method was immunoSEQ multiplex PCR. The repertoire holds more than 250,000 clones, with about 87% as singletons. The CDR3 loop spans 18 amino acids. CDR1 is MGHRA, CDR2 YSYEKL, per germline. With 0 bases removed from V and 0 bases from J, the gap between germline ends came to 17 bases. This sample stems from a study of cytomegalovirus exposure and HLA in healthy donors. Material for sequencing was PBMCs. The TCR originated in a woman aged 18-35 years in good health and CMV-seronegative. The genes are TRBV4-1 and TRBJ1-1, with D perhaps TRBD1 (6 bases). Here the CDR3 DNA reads TGCGCCAGCAGCCAAGATGCGCCAGGGGATGGCCTGAACACTGAAGCTTTCTTT. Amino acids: CASSQDAPGDGLNTEAFF.